One and the same sample provided the 18 T cell receptor beta chains below, sequenced in a study of T cells in Graves' hyperthyroidism and ophthalmopathy. Amplified regions were TCR beta CDR3 sequences from RNA transcripts. TCR CDR3 underwent first-round RT-PCR with the HTBI primer set. Each CDR3 protein gets one entry after TCRdb re-called the multiplex PCR reads with MiXCR. The sample comprises about 840,000 distinct CDR3 sequences, roughly 37% of which are singletons, and more than 7% rests with the top ten. The sample taken for sequencing was blood. All receptors come from a young man with Graves' hyperthyroidism.

CDR3 nucleotide sequence: TGTGCCAGTAGAGGGACCCATGCCGAGCAGTACTTC. This translates into CASRGTHAEQYF. The chain is built from TRBV19 and TRBJ2-7, with D perhaps matching TRBD1 or TRBD2 (5 bases each). The ends were cut back, 6 bases at V and 6 bases at J, with 12 bases in the middle. The CDR3 totals 12 residues. CDR1 and CDR2 from the germline V gene are LNHDA and SQIVND (reference sequence).

This clonotype was detected many times. J is TRBJ2-7 and V is TRBV7-2; D unclear. Looked up from germline, CDR1 is SGHTA and CDR2 is FQGNSA. The CDR3 is 13 amino acids. With 1 base removed from V and 9 bases from J, the gap between germline ends came to 13 bases. This CDR3 is CASSLVVSPWQYF. CDR3 sequence (DNA): TGTGCCAGCAGCTTAGTCGTTAGCCCGTGGCAGTACTTC.

This clonotype occurred a few times. This sequence joins TRBV2 and TRBJ2-7; 9 bases align to TRBD1. The CDR3 has 15 residues. CDR1 and CDR2 from the germline V gene are SNHLY and FYNNEI. V dropped 11 bases and J dropped 5; count of bases not matched to a gene: 16. The DNA for the CDR3 is TGTGCCTCATCCCCCCGGGACAGGGTTTTACACGAGCAGTACTTC. This gives the protein CASSPRDRVLHEQYF.

The V gene is TRBV15, the J gene TRBJ2-1, with TRBD2 matching over 7 bases. This CDR3 contains 15 residues. The V gene end was trimmed by 4 bases and the J gene end by 10 bases; junction bases not matched to a gene: 13. The germline CDR1 and CDR2 sequences are LNHNV and YYDKDF (reference sequence). CDR3 loop: CATSMGGGGTGEQFF. The DNA of the CDR3 is TGTGCCACCAGCATGGGGGGGGGAGGGACCGGAGAGCAGTTCTTC.

This rearrangement joins TRBV10-3 to TRBJ1-4, with D perhaps matching TRBD1 (5 bases). Trimming cost V 10 bases and J 8 bases, with 11 bases left between them. This CDR3 region has 11 residues. Germline CDR1 is ENHRY and CDR2 is SYGVKD. Written as DNA, the CDR3 is TGTGCCACCCGCCGGGACGAAAAACTGTTTTTT. Amino acids: CATRRDEKLFF.

This clonotype has ten or more counts. The V and J genes are TRBV19 and TRBJ1-5, with D possibly TRBD1 on 5 matching bases. The V end was cut by 4 bases, the J end by 6 bases, with 10 bases between. CDR3 length: 13 residues. Germline assignment: CDR1 LNHDA and CDR2 SQIVND (reference sequence). This CDR3 is CASSKGTAQPQHF. The CDR3 bases are TGTGCCAGTAGTAAGGGGACGGCTCAGCCCCAGCATTTT.

About this clonotype: This clone may be a read error of a much larger clone one base away. Given the absence of the conserved phenylalanine or tryptophan at the CDR3 end, a read error is likely. This rearrangement joins TRBV14 to TRBJ1-6; D gene ambiguous. This CDR3 region has 12 residues. V lost 2 bases and J lost 6, with 2 bases in between. CDR1 and CDR2 from the germline V gene are SGHDN and FVKESK. The CDR3 loop is CASSQLNSPLHL. The CDR3 DNA follows: TGTGCCAGCAGCCAACTTAATTCACCCCTCCACCTT.

This clonotype was observed at least ten times. V gene TRBV29-1 combines with J gene TRBJ2-7; TRBD1 matches at 10 bases. Looked up from germline, CDR1 is SQVTM and CDR2 is ANQGSEA. The junction had 7 bases not matched to a gene; V was cut back by 7 bases and J by 1 base. This CDR3 region has 14 residues. As DNA, the CDR3 is TGCAGCGCCAGGGACAGGGGCAATTCCTACGAGCAGTACTTC. Its protein product is CSARDRGNSYEQYF.

The genes are TRBV19 and TRBJ2-1; a possible D gene is TRBD2 (6 bases). The CDR3 is 14 residues long. Germline assignment: CDR1 LNHDA and CDR2 SQIVND (reference sequence). Trimming took 4 bases from V and 1 from J, leaving 8 bases between them. CDR3 region: CASSNGGSYNEQFF. CDR3 coding DNA: TGTGCCAGTAGTAACGGGGGATCCTACAATGAGCAGTTCTTC.

This clonotype was detected only a few times. A much larger clone is a single base away; this may be a read error. The V gene is TRBV9, the J gene TRBJ1-5; D remains unclear. The CDR3 has 14 residues. The germline V gene has CDR1 SGDLS and CDR2 YYNGEE. Trimming took 2 bases from V and 2 from J, leaving 8 bases between them. The CDR3 DNA reads as TGTGCCAGCAGCGTGGGTTATGGCAATCAGCCCCAGCATTTT. Translated: CASSVGYGNQPQHF.

This CDR3 is CASSTGTDNEKLFF. CDR3 sequence (DNA): TGTGCCAGCAGCACCGGGACAGACAATGAAAAACTGTTTTTT. The chain is built from TRBV25-1 and TRBJ1-4; 7 positions agree with TRBD1. The germline V gene encodes CDR1 MGHDK and CDR2 SYGVNS. The CDR3 covers 14 residues. Unmatched junction bases numbered 6, after V lost 6 bases and J lost 5 bases.

V usage is TRBV15 and J usage is TRBJ1-4, with D possibly being TRBD1 (5 bases). V was clipped by 3 bases and J by 5 bases, with 10 bases between them. Germline CDR1 reads LNHNV; CDR2 reads YYDKDF (reference sequence). The CDR3 is 14 residues long. The CDR3 DNA is TGTGCCACCAGCAGTGGACGGGGGAATGAAAAACTGTTTTTT. As protein: CATSSGRGNEKLFF.

Remarks on this clonotype: The junction and the germline gene differ at one end; a read error may be behind it. This chain joins TRBV5-1 and TRBJ1-2; D ambiguous. The CDR3 runs to 13 residues. CDR1 and CDR2 from the germline V gene are SGHRS and YFSETQ. DNA for the CDR3: TGTGCCAGCACCACTCTACCGACGGGTGGCTACACCTTC. Residues: CASTTLPTGGYTF.

This clonotype has just a few counts. The chain recombines TRBV7-3 with TRBJ2-2; D uncertain. This CDR3 region has 14 residues. CDR1 is SGHTA, CDR2 FQGTGA, per germline. V was trimmed by 5 bases and J by 3 bases, leaving 10 bases between them. CDR3 DNA sequence: TGTGCCAGCAGCCCGCCCTTCGACACCGGGGAGCTGTTTTTT. Translation: CASSPPFDTGELFF.

This clonotype was detected ten times or more. For the CDR3, the DNA is TGTGCCAGCAGCCTCCAATTGAGGGGTAGCTCTGGAAACACCATATATTTT. Residues: CASSLQLRGSSGNTIYF. This chain uses TRBV7-8 with TRBJ1-3; TRBD1 might be the D (5 bases). V was clipped by 5 bases and J by 0 bases, with 17 bases between them. Germline values: CDR1 SGHVS, CDR2 FQNEAQ. CDR3 length equals 17 residues.

The V and J genes are TRBV19 and TRBJ2-2; D possibly matches TRBD1 or TRBD2 (5 bases each). In germline, CDR1 is LNHDA, CDR2 SQIVND (reference sequence). The V end lost 9 bases, the J end lost 1 base, and 15 bases lay between the germline ends. The CDR3 is 15 residues long. The CDR3 sequence: CASSPGPMNTGELFF. The CDR3 bases are TGTGCCAGCTCCCCGGGACCGATGAACACCGGGGAGCTGTTTTTT.

The J gene is TRBJ2-7, the V gene TRBV9, with TRBD2 identical over 11 bases. Germline V gene sequence: CDR1 SGDLS, CDR2 YYNGEE. The V gene end was trimmed by 5 bases and the J gene end by 3 bases; junction bases not matched to a gene: 13. This CDR3 is 17 amino acids long. Here the CDR3 reads CASSFQQGTSGLYEQYF. In DNA form, the CDR3 reads TGTGCCAGCAGTTTCCAGCAGGGGACTAGCGGCCTCTACGAGCAGTACTTC.

J is TRBJ2-1 and V is TRBV2; TRBD1 agrees at 9 bases. CDR1 and CDR2 from the germline V gene are SNHLY and FYNNEI. CDR3 size: 14 residues. Trimming at V came to 8 bases and at J to 6 bases, leaving 8 bases not matched to a gene. CDR3 coding DNA: TGTGCCAGCGACTCCAAGACAGGGGGCAATGAGCAGTTCTTC. Protein sequence: CASDSKTGGNEQFF. Together with reference TRBV2 and TRBJ2-1, the CDR3 gives the full variable domain: EPEVTQTPSHQVTQMGQEVILRCVPISNHLYFYWYRQILGQKVEFLVSFYNNEISEKSEIFDDQFSVERPDGSNFTLKIRSTKLEDSAMYFCASDSKTGGNEQFFGPGTRLTVL.